This TCR beta chain was profiled in a study of CD8+ T cells in alopecia areata. PBMCs were stained for CD3, CD4 and CD8, and CD4+ and CD8+ T cells were sorted. Sequencing used cDNA as its template, made by extracting RNA and reverse transcribing it. The protocol was immunoSEQ multiplex PCR, while the TCRdb copy is restricted to in-frame clones and leaves out a portion. The sample yields 100,000 to 120,000 clones, almost 60% seen once. CDR1 is SGHDT, CDR2 YYEEEE, per germline. The CDR3 runs to 12 residues. V was cut by 1 base and J by 4 bases, with 5 bases left in between. Notes on this clone: Other nucleotide sequences from this sample produce the same CDR3.

The chain uses TRBV5-6 and TRBJ1-2; D remains unclear. The TCR was taken from a human donor in good health. The sequenced sample was CD8+ T cells sorted from blood. The CDR3 sequence is CASSLPGYGYTF. CDR3 nucleotides: TGTGCCAGCAGCTTGCCAGGCTATGGCTACACCTTC.